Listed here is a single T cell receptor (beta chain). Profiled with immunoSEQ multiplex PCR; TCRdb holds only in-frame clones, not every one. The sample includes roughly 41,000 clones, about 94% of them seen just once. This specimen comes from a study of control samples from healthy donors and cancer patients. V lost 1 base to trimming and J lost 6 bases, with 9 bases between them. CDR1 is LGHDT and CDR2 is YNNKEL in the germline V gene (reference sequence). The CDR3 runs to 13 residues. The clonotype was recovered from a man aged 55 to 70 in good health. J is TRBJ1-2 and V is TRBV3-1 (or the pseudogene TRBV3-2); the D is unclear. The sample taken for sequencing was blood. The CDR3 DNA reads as TGTGCCAGCAGCCAAGTATCGGGGAATGGCTACACCTTC. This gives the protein CASSQVSGNGYTF.